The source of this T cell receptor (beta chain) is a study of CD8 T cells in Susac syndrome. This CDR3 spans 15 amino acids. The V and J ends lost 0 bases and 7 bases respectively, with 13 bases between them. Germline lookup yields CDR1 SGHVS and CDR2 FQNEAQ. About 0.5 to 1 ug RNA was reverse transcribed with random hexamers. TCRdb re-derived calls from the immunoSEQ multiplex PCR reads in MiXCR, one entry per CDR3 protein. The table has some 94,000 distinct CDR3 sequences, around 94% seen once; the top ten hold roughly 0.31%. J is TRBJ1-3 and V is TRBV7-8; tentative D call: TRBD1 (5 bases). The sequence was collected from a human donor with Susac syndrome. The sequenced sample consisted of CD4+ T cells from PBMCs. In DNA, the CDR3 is TGTGCCAGCAGCTTAGCAGGAGGGACCGCGAACACCATATATTTT. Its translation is CASSLAGGTANTIYF.